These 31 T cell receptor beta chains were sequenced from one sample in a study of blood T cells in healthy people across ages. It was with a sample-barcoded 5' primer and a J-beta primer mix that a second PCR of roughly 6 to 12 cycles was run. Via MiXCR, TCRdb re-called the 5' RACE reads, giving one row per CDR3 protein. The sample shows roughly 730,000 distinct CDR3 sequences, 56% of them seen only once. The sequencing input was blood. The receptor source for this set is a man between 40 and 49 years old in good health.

In nucleotides, the CDR3 is TGTGCCAGCAGTTTTCAGGGGAAAGACGAGCAGTACTTC. Translating it yields CASSFQGKDEQYF. The chain recombines TRBV12-3 or TRBV12-4 with TRBJ2-5, with D tentatively TRBD1 (6 bases). The last part of the DNA fits TRBJ2-7 better; the J call may be wrong. This CDR3 is built from 13 residues.

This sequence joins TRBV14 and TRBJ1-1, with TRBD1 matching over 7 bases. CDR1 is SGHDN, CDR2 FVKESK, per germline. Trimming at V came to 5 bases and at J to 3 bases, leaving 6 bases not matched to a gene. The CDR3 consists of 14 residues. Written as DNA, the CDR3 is TGTGCCAGCAGCACAGGGGCCCTACACACTGAAGCTTTCTTT. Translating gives CASSTGALHTEAFF. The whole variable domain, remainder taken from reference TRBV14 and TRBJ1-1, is EAGVTQFPSHSVIEKGQTVTLRCDPISGHDNLYWYRRVMGKEIKFLLHFVKESKQDESGMPNNRFLAERTGGTYSTLKVQPAELEDSGVYFCASSTGALHTEAFFGQGTRLTVV.

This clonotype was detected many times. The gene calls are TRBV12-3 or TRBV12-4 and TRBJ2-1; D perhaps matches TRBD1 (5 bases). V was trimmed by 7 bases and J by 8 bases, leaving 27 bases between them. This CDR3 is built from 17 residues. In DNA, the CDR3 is TGTGCCAGCAAGGGGCAGGGCGACGACAATTTACAGGATGAGCAGTTCTTC. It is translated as CASKGQGDDNLQDEQFF.

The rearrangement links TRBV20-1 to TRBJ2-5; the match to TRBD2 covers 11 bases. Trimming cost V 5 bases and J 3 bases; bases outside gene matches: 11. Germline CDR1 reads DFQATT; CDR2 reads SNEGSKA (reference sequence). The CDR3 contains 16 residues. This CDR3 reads CSALSITSGREETQYF. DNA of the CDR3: TGCAGTGCTCTCTCGATCACTAGCGGGAGAGAAGAGACCCAGTACTTC.

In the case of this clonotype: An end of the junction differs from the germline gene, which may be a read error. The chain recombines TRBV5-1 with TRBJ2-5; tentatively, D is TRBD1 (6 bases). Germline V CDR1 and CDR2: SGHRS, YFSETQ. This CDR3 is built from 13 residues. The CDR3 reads CASSLRGKETQYF. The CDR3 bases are TGTGCCAGCAGTTTAAGGGGGAAGGAGACCCAGTACTTC. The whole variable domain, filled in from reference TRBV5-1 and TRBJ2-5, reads KAGVTQTPRYLIKTRGQQVTLSCSPISGHRSVSWYQQTPGQGLQFLFEYFSETQRNKGNFPGRFSGRQFSNSRSEMNVSTLELGDSALYLCASSLRGKETQYFGPGTRLLVL.

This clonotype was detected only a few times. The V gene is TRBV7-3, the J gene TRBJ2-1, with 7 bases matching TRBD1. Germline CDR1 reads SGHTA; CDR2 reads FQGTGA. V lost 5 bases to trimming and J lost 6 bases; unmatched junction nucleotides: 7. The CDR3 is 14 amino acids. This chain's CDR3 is CASSPPDRANEQFF. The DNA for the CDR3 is TGTGCCAGCAGCCCTCCCGACAGGGCCAATGAGCAGTTCTTC.

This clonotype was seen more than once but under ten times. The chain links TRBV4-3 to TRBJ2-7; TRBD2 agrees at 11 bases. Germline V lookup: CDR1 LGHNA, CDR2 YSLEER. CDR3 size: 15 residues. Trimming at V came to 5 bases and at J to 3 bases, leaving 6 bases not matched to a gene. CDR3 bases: TGCGCCAGCAGCGTAACCGGGACTAGCGGCTACGAGCAGTACTTC. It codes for CASSVTGTSGYEQYF.

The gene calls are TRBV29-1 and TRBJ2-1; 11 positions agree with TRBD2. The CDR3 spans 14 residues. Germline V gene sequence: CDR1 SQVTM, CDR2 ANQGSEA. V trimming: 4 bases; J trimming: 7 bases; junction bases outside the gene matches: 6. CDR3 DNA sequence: TGCAGCGTTGGAACAAGACTAGCGGGAAATGAGCAGTTCTTC. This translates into CSVGTRLAGNEQFF.

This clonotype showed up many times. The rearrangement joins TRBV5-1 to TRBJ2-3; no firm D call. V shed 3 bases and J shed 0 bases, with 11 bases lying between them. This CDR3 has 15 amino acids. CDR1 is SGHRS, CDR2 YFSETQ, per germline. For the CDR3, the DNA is TGCGCCAGCAGCTCGACCCCTACTAGCACAGATACGCAGTATTTT. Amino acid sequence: CASSSTPTSTDTQYF.

In DNA, the CDR3 is TGTGCCAGCGCTAACCCTTATGGCTACACCTTC. This codes for CASANPYGYTF. The genes are TRBV28 and TRBJ1-2; D gene uncertain. The V and J ends lost 8 bases and 5 bases respectively, with 9 bases between them. The germline gives CDR1 MDHEN, CDR2 SYDVKM. This CDR3 spans 11 amino acids.

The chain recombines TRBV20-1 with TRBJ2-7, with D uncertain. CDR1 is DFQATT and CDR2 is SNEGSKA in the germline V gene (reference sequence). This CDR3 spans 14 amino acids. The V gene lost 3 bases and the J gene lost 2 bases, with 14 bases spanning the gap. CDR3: CSASLTALPYEQYF. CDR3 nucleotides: TGCAGTGCTAGTTTAACAGCCCTCCCCTACGAGCAGTACTTC.

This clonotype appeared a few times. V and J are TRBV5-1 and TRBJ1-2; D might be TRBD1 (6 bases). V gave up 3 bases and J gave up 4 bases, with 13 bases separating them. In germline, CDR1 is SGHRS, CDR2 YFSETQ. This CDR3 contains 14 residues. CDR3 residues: CASSSAGEPYGYTF. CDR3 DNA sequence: TGCGCCAGCAGCTCGGCAGGGGAGCCCTATGGCTACACCTTC.

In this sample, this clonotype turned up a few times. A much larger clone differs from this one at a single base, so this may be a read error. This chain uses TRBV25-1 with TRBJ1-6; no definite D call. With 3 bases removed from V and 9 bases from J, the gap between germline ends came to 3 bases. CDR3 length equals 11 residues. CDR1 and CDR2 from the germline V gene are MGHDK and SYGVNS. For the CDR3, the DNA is TGTGCCAGCAGTGACGGTTCACCCCTCCACTTT. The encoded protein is CASSDGSPLHF.

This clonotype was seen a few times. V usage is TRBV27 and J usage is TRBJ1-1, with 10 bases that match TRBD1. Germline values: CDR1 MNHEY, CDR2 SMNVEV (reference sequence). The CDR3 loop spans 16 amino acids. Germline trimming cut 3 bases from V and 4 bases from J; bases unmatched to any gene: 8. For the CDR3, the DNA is TGTGCCAGCAGTTTGGGGACAGGGGTAGTGGGCACTGAAGCTTTCTTT. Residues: CASSLGTGVVGTEAFF.

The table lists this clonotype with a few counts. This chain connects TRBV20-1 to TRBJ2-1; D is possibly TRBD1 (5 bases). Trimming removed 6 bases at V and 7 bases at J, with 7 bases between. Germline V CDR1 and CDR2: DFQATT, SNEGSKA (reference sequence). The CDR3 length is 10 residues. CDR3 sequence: CSAKGNEQFF. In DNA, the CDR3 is TGCAGTGCCAAGGGGAATGAGCAGTTCTTC.

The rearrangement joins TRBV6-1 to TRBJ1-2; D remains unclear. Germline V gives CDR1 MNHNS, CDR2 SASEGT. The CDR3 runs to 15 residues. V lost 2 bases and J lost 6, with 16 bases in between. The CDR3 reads CASSERLGNQDGYTF. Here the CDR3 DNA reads TGTGCCAGCAGTGAAAGGTTAGGGAATCAGGATGGCTACACCTTC.

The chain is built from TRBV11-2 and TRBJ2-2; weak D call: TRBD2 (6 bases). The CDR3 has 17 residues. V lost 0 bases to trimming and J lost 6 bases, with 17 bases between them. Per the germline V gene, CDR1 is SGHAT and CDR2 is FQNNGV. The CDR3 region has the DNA TGTGCCAGCAGCTTAGAGTATCCCGGGAGTCTCCCCGGGGAGCTGTTTTTT. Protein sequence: CASSLEYPGSLPGELFF.

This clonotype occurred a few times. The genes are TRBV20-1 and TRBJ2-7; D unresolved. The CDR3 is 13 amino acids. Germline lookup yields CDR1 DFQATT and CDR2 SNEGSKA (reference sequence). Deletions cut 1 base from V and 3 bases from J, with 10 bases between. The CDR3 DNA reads TGCAGTGCTAGAGTCTCACCACACTACGAGCAGTACTTC. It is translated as CSARVSPHYEQYF.

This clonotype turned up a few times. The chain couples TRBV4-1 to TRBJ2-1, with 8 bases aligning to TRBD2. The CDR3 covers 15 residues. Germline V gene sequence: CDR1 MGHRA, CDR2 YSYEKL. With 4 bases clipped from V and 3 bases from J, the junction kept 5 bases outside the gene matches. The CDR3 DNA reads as TGCGCCAGCAGCCGTGCCGGGACTAGCTACAATGAGCAGTTCTTC. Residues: CASSRAGTSYNEQFF.

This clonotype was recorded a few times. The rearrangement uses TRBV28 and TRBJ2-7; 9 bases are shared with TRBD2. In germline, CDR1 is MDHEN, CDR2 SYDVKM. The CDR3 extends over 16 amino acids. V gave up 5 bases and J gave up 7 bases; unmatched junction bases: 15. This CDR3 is CASSPPPPSGTGEQYF. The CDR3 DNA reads TGTGCCAGCAGTCCCCCTCCCCCTAGCGGGACCGGAGAGCAGTACTTC.

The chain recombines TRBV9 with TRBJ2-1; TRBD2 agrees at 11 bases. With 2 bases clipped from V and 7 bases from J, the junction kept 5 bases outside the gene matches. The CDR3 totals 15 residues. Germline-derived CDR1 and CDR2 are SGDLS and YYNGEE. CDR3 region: CASSVSGRASNEQFF. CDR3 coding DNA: TGTGCCAGCAGCGTTAGCGGGAGGGCGTCTAATGAGCAGTTCTTC. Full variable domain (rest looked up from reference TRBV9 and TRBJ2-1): DSGVTQTPKHLITATGQRVTLRCSPRSGDLSVYWYQQSLDQGLQFLIQYYNGEERAKGNILERFSAQQFPDLHSELNLSSLELGDSALYFCASSVSGRASNEQFFGPGTRLTVL.

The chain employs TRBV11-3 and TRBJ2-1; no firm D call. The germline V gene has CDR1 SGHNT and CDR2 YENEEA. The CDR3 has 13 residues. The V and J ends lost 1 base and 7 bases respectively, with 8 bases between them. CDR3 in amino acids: CASSLGPINEQFF. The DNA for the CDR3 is TGTGCCAGCAGCTTAGGTCCCATAAATGAGCAGTTCTTC.

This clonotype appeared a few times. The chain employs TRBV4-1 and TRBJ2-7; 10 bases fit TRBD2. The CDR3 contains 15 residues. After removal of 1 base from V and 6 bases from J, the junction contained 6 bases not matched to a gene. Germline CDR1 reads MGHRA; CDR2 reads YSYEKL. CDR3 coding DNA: TGCGCCAGCAGCCAAGTAAGCGGGAGGGCCACCGAGCAGTACTTC. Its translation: CASSQVSGRATEQYF.

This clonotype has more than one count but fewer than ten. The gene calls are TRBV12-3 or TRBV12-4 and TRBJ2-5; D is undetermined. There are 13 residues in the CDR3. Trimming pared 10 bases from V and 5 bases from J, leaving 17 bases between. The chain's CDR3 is CATQRGRRETQYF. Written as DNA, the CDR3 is TGTGCCACCCAGCGTGGCCGCAGGGAGACCCAGTACTTC.

CDR3 in amino acids: CASSFPEQGRHEQYF. In DNA form, the CDR3 reads TGTGCCAGCAGCTTTCCTGAACAGGGTAGGCACGAGCAGTACTTC. The chain carries TRBV7-9 and TRBJ2-7, with D maybe TRBD1 (6 bases). Germline V CDR1 and CDR2: SEHNR, FQNEAQ (reference sequence). V lost 3 bases and J 5 bases, leaving 17 bases between the germline ends. The CDR3 is 15 amino acids.

CDR3 in amino acids: CASIVLAGLGEQFF. The CDR3 coding sequence is TGTGCCAGCATCGTCCTAGCGGGACTCGGTGAGCAGTTCTTC. The chain uses TRBV12-3 or TRBV12-4 and TRBJ2-1, with 9 bases lining up with TRBD2. Trimming removed 7 bases from V and 9 bases from J; junction bases left unmatched: 10. The CDR3 is 14 amino acids.

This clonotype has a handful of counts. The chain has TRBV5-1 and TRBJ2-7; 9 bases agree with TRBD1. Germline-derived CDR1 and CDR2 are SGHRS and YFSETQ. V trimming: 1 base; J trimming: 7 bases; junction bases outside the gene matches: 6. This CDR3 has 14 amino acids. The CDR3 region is CASSLTGGSGEQYF. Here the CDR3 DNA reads TGCGCCAGCAGCTTGACAGGGGGCTCGGGAGAGCAGTACTTC. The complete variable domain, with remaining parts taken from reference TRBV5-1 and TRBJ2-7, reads KAGVTQTPRYLIKTRGQQVTLSCSPISGHRSVSWYQQTPGQGLQFLFEYFSETQRNKGNFPGRFSGRQFSNSRSEMNVSTLELGDSALYLCASSLTGGSGEQYFGPGTRLTVT.

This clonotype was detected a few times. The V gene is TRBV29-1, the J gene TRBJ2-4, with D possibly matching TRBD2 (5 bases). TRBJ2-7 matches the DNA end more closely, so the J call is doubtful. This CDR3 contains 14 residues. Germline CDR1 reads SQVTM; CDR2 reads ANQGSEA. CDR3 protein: CSALYGEYLDEQYF. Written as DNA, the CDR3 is TGCAGCGCCCTTTACGGGGAATATCTCGACGAGCAGTACTTC.

CDR3: CASNRDRAADTQYF. The CDR3, as DNA: TGTGCCAGCAACCGGGACAGGGCTGCAGATACGCAGTATTTT. V and J are TRBV6-5 and TRBJ2-3; the match to TRBD1 covers 9 bases. The CDR3 sequence is 14 residues long. Germline loops: CDR1 MNHEY, CDR2 SVGAGI. Trimming at V came to 7 bases and at J to 4 bases, leaving 6 bases not matched to a gene.

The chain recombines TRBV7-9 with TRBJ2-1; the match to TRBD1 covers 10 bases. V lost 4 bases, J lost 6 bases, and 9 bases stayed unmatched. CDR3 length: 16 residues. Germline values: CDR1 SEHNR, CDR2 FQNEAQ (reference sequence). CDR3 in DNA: TGTGCCAGCAGCTACCCCCCCGGGACAGGGGCCAATGAGCAGTTCTTC. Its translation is CASSYPPGTGANEQFF. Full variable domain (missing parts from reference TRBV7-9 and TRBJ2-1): DTGVSQNPRHKITKRGQNVTFRCDPISEHNRLYWYRQTLGQGPEFLTYFQNEAQLEKSRLLSDRFSAERPKGSFSTLEIQRTEQGDSAMYLCASSYPPGTGANEQFFGPGTRLTVL.

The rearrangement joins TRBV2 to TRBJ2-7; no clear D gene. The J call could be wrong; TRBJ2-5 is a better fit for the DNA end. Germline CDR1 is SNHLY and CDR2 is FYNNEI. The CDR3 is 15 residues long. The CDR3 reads CASRKSDQRTGTQYF. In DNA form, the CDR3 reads TGTGCCAGCAGAAAGAGTGACCAACGAACGGGGACCCAGTACTTC.